The clone carrying this T cell receptor (beta chain) has a handful of counts. The antigen remains unidentified. This entry belongs to a study of vaccination effects on CD4 cells after COVID-19. Between the trimmed V and J ends, which lost 2 bases and 1 base, there was a span of 13 bases. CDR3 length: 16 amino acids. Germline loops: CDR1 MNHEY, CDR2 SVGEGT. Antigen-specific CD4+ T cell clonotypes were called by their expansion after viral peptide-pool culture in ViraFEST. Subsequent to a culture period of 10 days, CD4+ T cells were isolated. Of the BNT162b2 and mRNA-1273 vaccines, participants received two doses of one or the other. Using immunoSEQ multiplex PCR, the repertoire was profiled, and TCRdb retains in-frame clones only, with some absent. The table includes about 24,000 clones, around four fifths detected once.

The rearrangement joins TRBV6-2 or TRBV6-3 to TRBJ2-3; D unresolved. The receptor comes from a human donor who received a COVID-19 vaccine. The input for sequencing was CD4+ T cells from PBMCs cultured with HCoV-NL63 spike peptides, taken after COVID-19 vaccination. This CDR3 is CASSYPSFRGTDTQYF. CDR3 in DNA: TGTGCCAGCAGTTACCCAAGCTTTCGGGGCACAGATACGCAGTATTTT.